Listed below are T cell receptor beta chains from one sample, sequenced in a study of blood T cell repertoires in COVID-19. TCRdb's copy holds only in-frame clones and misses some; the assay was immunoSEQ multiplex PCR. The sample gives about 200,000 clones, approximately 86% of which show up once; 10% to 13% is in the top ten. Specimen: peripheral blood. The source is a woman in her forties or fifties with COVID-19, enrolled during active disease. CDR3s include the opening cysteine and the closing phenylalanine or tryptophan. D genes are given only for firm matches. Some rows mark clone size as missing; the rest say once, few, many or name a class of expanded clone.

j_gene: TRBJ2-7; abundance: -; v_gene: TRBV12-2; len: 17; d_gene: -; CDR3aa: CASRLAPGLPPLYEQYF; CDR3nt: TGTGCAAGTCGCTTAGCGCCTGGACTACCGCCACTTTACGAGCAGTACTTC
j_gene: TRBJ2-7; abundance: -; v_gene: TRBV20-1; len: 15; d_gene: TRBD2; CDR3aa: CSATDWTSGTYEQYF; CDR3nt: TGCAGTGCTACTGACTGGACTAGCGGAACCTACGAGCAGTACTTC
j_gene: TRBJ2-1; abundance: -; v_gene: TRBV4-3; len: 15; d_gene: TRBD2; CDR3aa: CASSQGLRSGVEQFF; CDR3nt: TGCGCCAGCAGCCAAGGCCTCCGCAGCGGGGTTGAGCAGTTCTTC
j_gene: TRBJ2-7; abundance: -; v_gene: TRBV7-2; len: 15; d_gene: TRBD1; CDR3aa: CASSPETGRMGEQYF; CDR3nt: TGTGCCAGCAGCCCCGAGACAGGGAGAATGGGCGAGCAGTACTTC
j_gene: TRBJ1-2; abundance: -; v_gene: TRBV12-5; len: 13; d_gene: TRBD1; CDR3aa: CASGLGQGSGYTF; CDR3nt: TGTGCTAGTGGTTTGGGACAGGGGAGCGGCTACACCTTC
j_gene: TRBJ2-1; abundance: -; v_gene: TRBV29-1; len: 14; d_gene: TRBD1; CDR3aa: CSVVMWDRGHEQFF; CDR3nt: TGCAGCGTTGTGATGTGGGACAGGGGCCATGAGCAGTTCTTC
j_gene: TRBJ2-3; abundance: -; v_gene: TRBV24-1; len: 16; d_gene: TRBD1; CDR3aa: CATSDLKTGNTDTQYF; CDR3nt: TGTGCCACCAGTGATTTGAAGACAGGGAACACAGATACGCAGTATTTT
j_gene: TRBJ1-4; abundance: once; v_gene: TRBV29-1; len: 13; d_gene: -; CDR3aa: CSVIKDSGEKLFF; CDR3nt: TGCAGCGTAATTAAGGACAGCGGTGAAAAACTGTTTTTT
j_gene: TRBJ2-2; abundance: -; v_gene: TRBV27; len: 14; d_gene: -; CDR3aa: CASRARWDTGELFF; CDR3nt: TGTGCCAGCAGAGCTAGGTGGGACACCGGGGAGCTGTTTTTT
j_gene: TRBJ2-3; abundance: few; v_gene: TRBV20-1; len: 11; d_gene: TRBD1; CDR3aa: CSAPRGDTQYF; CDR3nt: TGCAGTGCCCCCAGGGGGGATACGCAGTATTTT
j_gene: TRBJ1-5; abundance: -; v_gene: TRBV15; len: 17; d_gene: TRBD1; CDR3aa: CATSFRGQGKSNQPQHF; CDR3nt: TGTGCCACCAGCTTCCGGGGACAGGGGAAGAGCAATCAGCCCCAGCATTTT
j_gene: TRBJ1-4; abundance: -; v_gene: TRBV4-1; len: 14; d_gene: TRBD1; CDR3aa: CASSHGQGDEKLFF; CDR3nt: TGCGCCAGCAGCCATGGACAGGGGGATGAAAAACTGTTTTTT
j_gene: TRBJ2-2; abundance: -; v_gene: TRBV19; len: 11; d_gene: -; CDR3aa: CASSGTGELFF; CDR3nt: TGTGCCAGTAGCGGGACCGGGGAGCTGTTTTTT
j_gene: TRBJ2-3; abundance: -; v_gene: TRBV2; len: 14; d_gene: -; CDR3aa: CASSGSQGGDTQYF; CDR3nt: TGTGCCAGCAGTGGTTCTCAGGGAGGCGATACGCAGTATTTT
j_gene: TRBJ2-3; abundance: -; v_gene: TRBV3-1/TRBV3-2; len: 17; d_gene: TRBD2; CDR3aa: CASSQVSGGSSTDTQYF; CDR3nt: TGTGCCAGCAGCCAAGTTAGCGGGGGGTCCAGCACAGATACGCAGTATTTT
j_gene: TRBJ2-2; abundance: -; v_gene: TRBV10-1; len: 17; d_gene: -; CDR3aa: CASSESMGSMATGELFF; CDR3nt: TGCGCCAGCAGTGAGTCGATGGGCTCAATGGCCACCGGGGAGCTGTTTTTT
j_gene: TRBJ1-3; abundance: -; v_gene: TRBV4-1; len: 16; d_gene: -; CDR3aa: CASSQSGSRSGNTIYF; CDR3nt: TGCGCCAGCAGCCAATCTGGCAGTCGCTCTGGAAACACCATATATTTT
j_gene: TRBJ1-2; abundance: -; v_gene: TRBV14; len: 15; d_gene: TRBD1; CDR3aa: CASSSRQGPSGGYTF; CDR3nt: TGTGCCAGCAGCTCCCGACAGGGCCCCTCCGGTGGCTACACCTTC
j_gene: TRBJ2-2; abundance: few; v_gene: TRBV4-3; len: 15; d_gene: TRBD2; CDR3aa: CASSQDLGGAGELFF; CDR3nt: TGCGCCAGCAGCCAAGATCTGGGAGGGGCCGGGGAGCTGTTTTTT
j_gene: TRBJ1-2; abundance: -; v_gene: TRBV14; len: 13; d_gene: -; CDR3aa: CASSLTGFSGYTF; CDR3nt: TGTGCCAGCAGCCTTACAGGGTTTAGTGGCTACACCTTC
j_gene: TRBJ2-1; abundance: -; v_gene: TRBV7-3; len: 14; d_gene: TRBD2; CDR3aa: CASSLGLATNEQFF; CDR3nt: TGTGCCAGCAGCTTAGGACTAGCTACCAATGAGCAGTTCTTC
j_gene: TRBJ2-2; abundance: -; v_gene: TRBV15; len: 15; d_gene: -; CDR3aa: CATSRSFGSTGELFF; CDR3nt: TGTGCCACCAGCAGATCCTTCGGGAGCACGGGGGAGCTGTTTTTT
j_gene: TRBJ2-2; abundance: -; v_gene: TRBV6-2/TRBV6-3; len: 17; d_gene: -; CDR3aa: CASSYAKGQLNTGELFF; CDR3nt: TGTGCCAGCAGTTACGCAAAGGGACAACTGAACACCGGGGAGCTGTTTTTT
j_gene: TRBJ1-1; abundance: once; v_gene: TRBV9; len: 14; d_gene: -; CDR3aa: CASSVEDFNTEAFF; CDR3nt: TGTGCCAGCAGCGTAGAGGACTTCAACACTGAAGCTTTCTTT
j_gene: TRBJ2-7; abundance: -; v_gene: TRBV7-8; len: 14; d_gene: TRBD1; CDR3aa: CASSPRDSSYEQYF; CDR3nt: TGTGCCAGCAGCCCCCGGGACAGCTCCTACGAGCAGTACTTC
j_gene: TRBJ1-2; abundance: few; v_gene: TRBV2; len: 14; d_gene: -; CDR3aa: CASFWAGALDGYTF; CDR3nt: TGTGCCAGCTTTTGGGCAGGGGCCCTGGATGGCTACACCTTC
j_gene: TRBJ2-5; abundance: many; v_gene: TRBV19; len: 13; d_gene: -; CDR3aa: CASSFRGQETQYF; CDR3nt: TGTGCCAGTAGTTTTAGGGGCCAAGAGACCCAGTACTTC
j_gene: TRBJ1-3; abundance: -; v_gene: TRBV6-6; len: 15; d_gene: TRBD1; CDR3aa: CASSPGQGIGNTIYF; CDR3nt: TGTGCCAGCAGTCCGGGACAGGGGATAGGAAACACCATATATTTT
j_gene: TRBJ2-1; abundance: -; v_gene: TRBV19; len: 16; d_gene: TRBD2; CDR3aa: CASSIKRGVYYNEQFF; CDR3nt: TGTGCCAGTAGTATAAAGCGGGGGGTGTATTACAATGAGCAGTTCTTC
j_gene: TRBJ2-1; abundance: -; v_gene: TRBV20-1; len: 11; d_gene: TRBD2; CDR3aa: CSALSGAEQFF; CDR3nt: TGCAGTGCTCTCAGCGGGGCTGAGCAGTTCTTC
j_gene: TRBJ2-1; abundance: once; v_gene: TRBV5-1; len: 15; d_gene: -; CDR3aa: CASSLWLEPYNEQFF; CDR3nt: TGCGCCAGCAGCTTGTGGCTAGAGCCCTACAATGAGCAGTTCTTC
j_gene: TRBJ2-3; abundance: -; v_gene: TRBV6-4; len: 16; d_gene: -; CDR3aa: CASSDSMTASTDTQYF; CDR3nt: TGTGCCAGCAGTGACTCGATGACAGCCAGCACAGATACGCAGTATTTT
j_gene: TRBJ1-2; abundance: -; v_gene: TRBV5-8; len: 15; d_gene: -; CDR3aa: CASSLRQAIPYGYTF; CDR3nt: TGTGCCAGCAGCTTGAGACAGGCAATCCCCTATGGCTACACCTTC
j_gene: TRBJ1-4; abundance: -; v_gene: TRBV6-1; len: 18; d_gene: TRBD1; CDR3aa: CASSASYRGRTTNEKLFF; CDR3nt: TGTGCCAGCAGTGCCAGCTACAGGGGGCGAACAACTAATGAAAAACTGTTTTTT
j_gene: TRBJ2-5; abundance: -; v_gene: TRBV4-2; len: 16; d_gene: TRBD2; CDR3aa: CASSHRLAGGQETQYF; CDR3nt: TGTGCCAGCAGCCACAGACTAGCGGGGGGGCAAGAGACCCAGTACTTC
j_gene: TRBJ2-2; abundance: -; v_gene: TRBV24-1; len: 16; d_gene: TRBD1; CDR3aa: CATSEGAGGTGGELFF; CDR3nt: TGTGCCACCAGTGAGGGCGCAGGGGGCACGGGCGGGGAGCTGTTTTTT
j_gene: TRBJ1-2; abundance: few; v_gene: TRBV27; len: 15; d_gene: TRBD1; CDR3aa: CASSYDRGHLSGYTF; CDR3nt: TGTGCCAGCAGTTATGACAGGGGGCATCTCTCGGGCTACACCTTC
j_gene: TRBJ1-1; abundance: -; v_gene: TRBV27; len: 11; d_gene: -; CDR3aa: CASSIGGEAFF; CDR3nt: TGTGCCAGCAGCATTGGCGGTGAAGCTTTCTTT
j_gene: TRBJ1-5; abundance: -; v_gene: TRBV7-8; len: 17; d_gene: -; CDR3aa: CASSSPRRGGANQPQHF; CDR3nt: TGTGCCAGCAGCTCCCCGAGGAGGGGGGGGGCTAATCAGCCCCAGCATTTT
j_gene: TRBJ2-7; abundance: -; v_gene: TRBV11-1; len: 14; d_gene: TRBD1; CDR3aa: CASRWDRGPYEQYF; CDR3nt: TGTGCCAGCAGGTGGGACAGGGGGCCCTACGAGCAGTACTTC
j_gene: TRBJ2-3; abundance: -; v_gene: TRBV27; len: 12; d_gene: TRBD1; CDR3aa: CASSTGVDTQYF; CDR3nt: TGTGCCAGCAGTACAGGGGTAGATACGCAGTATTTT
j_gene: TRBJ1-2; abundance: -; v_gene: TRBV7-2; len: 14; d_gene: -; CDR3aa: CASSPWGGNYGYTF; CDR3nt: TGTGCCAGCAGCCCCTGGGGAGGCAACTATGGCTACACCTTC
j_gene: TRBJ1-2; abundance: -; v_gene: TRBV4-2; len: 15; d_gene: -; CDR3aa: CASSQYPTVNYGYTF; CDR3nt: TGTGCCAGCAGCCAATACCCAACAGTCAACTATGGCTACACCTTC
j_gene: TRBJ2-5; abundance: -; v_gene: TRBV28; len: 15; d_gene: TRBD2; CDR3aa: CASSLGLAAQETQYF; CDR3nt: TGTGCCAGCAGTTTGGGACTAGCGGCACAAGAGACCCAGTACTTC
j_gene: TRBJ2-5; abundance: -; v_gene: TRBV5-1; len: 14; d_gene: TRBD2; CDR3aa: CASSGGVLEETQYF; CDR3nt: TGCGCCAGCAGCGGGGGGGTTTTGGAAGAGACCCAGTACTTC
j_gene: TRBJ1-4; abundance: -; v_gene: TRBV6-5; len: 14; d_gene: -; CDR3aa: CASSYSQRDEKLFF; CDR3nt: TGTGCCAGCAGTTACTCCCAGCGCGATGAAAAACTGTTTTTT
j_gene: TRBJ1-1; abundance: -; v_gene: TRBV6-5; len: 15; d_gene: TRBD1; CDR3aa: CASSLSDRENTEAFF; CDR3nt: TGTGCCAGCAGTTTATCCGACAGGGAGAACACTGAAGCTTTCTTT
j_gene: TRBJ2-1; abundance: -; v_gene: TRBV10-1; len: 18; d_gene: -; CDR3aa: CASSDRWRADRLYNEQFF; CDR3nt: TGCGCCAGCAGTGATCGGTGGAGGGCCGACCGACTTTACAATGAGCAGTTCTTC
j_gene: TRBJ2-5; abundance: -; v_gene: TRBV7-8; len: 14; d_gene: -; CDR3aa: CASSLAGVLETQYF; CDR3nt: TGTGCCAGCAGCTTAGCAGGGGTCTTGGAGACCCAGTACTTC
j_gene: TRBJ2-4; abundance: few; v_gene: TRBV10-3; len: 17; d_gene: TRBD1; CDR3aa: CAISVGQGSEGKNIQYF; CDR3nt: TGTGCCATCAGTGTTGGACAGGGGAGTGAGGGCAAAAACATTCAGTACTTC
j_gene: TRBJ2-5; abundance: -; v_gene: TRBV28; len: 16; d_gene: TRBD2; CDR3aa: CASSFLAGGQQETQYF; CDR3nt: TGTGCCAGCAGTTTTCTAGCGGGGGGGCAACAAGAGACCCAGTACTTC
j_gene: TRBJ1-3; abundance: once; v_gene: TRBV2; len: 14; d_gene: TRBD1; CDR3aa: CAAIQGAAGNTIYF; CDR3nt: TGTGCCGCAATACAGGGGGCTGCTGGAAACACCATATATTTT